The T cell receptor beta chain described here comes from a study of blood T cell repertoires in COVID-19. Overall study context: The United States, Italy and Spain supplied acute and convalescent COVID-19 samples.

Generated by immunoSEQ multiplex PCR, the TCRdb table keeps only in-frame clones and is missing some. The sample lists 200,000 to 300,000 clones; more than 85% were seen once. While infection was still active, Seattle patients were enrolled and then followed longitudinally. Deletions cut 5 bases from V and 1 base from J, with 9 bases between. CDR1 MNHEY and CDR2 SVGAGI come from the germline V gene. The length of the CDR3 is 14 residues. The TCR sequence derives from an older woman with COVID-19, enrolled during active disease. The rearrangement links TRBV6-5 to TRBJ2-1; a weak D match, TRBD1 (5 bases). Source material: peripheral blood. In DNA form, the CDR3 reads TGTGCCAGCAGTCACAGGAGTTCCTACAATGAGCAGTTCTTC. Its translation is CASSHRSSYNEQFF.